A selection of T cell receptor beta chains follows, all from one sample in a study of OX40 agonist ivuxolimab in advanced cancers. Profiling relied on immunoSEQ multiplex PCR, and the TCRdb table lists in-frame clones only, not all of them. The repertoire holds tens of thousands of clones, with about 88% as singletons. This specimen was CD4+ or CD8+ T cells sorted from blood, taken in a trial of the OX40 agonist ivuxolimab. Every receptor here comes from an adult with an advanced solid tumor such as melanoma, head and neck, liver or kidney cancer. CDR3s include the opening cysteine and the closing phenylalanine or tryptophan. The order of the fields is D gene, J gene, CDR3 length, V gene, CDR3 protein. D genes are given only for firm matches.

d_gene: TRBD1; j_gene: TRBJ2-1; len: 14; v_gene: TRBV6-5; CDR3aa: CASSYSGTGVEQFF
d_gene: .; j_gene: TRBJ2-1; len: 13; v_gene: TRBV19; CDR3aa: CASTLGGYNEQFF
d_gene: .; j_gene: TRBJ1-1; len: 15; v_gene: TRBV5-1; CDR3aa: CASSLDPGSGTEAFF
d_gene: .; j_gene: TRBJ1-1; len: 15; v_gene: TRBV2; CDR3aa: CASSDARAFNTEAFF
d_gene: .; j_gene: TRBJ2-7; len: 12; v_gene: TRBV29-1; CDR3aa: CSVLLVPYEQYF
d_gene: .; j_gene: TRBJ2-2; len: 15; v_gene: TRBV28; CDR3aa: CASSLLTTNTGELFF
d_gene: TRBD2; j_gene: TRBJ2-3; len: 16; v_gene: TRBV25-1; CDR3aa: CASSVDLAASTDTQYF
d_gene: TRBD1; j_gene: TRBJ2-5; len: 13; v_gene: TRBV7-9; CDR3aa: CASSRDSQETQYF
d_gene: .; j_gene: TRBJ1-2; len: 15; v_gene: TRBV9; CDR3aa: CASSVDPGMDYGYTF
d_gene: TRBD1; j_gene: TRBJ1-5; len: 16; v_gene: TRBV15; CDR3aa: CATSRAVDRVNQPQHF
d_gene: .; j_gene: TRBJ2-1; len: 16; v_gene: TRBV5-6; CDR3aa: CASSWGSGSSYNEQFF
d_gene: TRBD1; j_gene: TRBJ1-2; len: 15; v_gene: TRBV6-1; CDR3aa: CASSEIGTGLYGYTF
d_gene: TRBD1; j_gene: TRBJ1-4; len: 14; v_gene: TRBV30; CDR3aa: CAWSTGTGQEKLFF
d_gene: TRBD2; j_gene: TRBJ2-5; len: 18; v_gene: TRBV15; CDR3aa: CATSRGRREGLPQETQYF
d_gene: TRBD2; j_gene: TRBJ2-1; len: 17; v_gene: TRBV5-1; CDR3aa: CASSFDLSGSTGNEQFF
d_gene: .; j_gene: TRBJ2-7; len: 13; v_gene: TRBV27; CDR3aa: CASSLTGSYEQYF
d_gene: .; j_gene: TRBJ1-5; len: 16; v_gene: TRBV5-1; CDR3aa: CASSLDPQGSGQPQHF
d_gene: .; j_gene: TRBJ2-7; len: 13; v_gene: TRBV10-1; CDR3aa: CASPYTHSYEQYF
d_gene: .; j_gene: TRBJ2-3; len: 14; v_gene: TRBV21-1; CDR3aa: CASSGSGRTDTQYF
d_gene: .; j_gene: TRBJ1-2; len: 13; v_gene: TRBV6-5; CDR3aa: CASSYSGGDGYTF
d_gene: .; j_gene: TRBJ2-6; len: 16; v_gene: TRBV5-1; CDR3aa: CASSPWRDSGANVLTF
d_gene: .; j_gene: TRBJ2-2; len: 15; v_gene: TRBV9; CDR3aa: CASSALTANTGELFF
d_gene: .; j_gene: TRBJ2-1; len: 13; v_gene: TRBV2; CDR3aa: CAVGVRDGDEQFF
d_gene: .; j_gene: TRBJ2-1; len: 13; v_gene: TRBV5-1; CDR3aa: CASSLRGWDEQFF
d_gene: TRBD2; j_gene: TRBJ2-1; len: 16; v_gene: TRBV2; CDR3aa: CASGKEGLADYNEQFF
d_gene: .; j_gene: TRBJ1-1; len: 13; v_gene: TRBV30; CDR3aa: CAWEGEGSHEAFF
d_gene: .; j_gene: TRBJ2-7; len: 14; v_gene: TRBV5-1; CDR3aa: CASSLVSATYEQYF
d_gene: .; j_gene: TRBJ2-7; len: 13; v_gene: TRBV5-6; CDR3aa: CASSWDRDYEQYF
d_gene: TRBD2; j_gene: TRBJ2-7; len: 16; v_gene: TRBV27; CDR3aa: CASSPGLAGVHGEQYF
d_gene: .; j_gene: TRBJ2-2; len: 14; v_gene: TRBV7-9; CDR3aa: CASSETVNTGELFF
d_gene: TRBD1; j_gene: TRBJ1-2; len: 15; v_gene: TRBV19; CDR3aa: CASSTPDRDFYGYTF
d_gene: .; j_gene: TRBJ2-7; len: 14; v_gene: TRBV19; CDR3aa: CASSIFPGPYEQYF
d_gene: TRBD1; j_gene: TRBJ1-1; len: 13; v_gene: TRBV15; CDR3aa: CATSSRQGSEAFF
d_gene: .; j_gene: TRBJ1-4; len: 14; v_gene: TRBV13; CDR3aa: CASSLESANEKLFF
d_gene: .; j_gene: TRBJ2-3; len: 13; v_gene: TRBV5-6; CDR3aa: CASSLALGDTQYF
d_gene: .; j_gene: TRBJ2-1; len: 13; v_gene: TRBV9; CDR3aa: CASSVESVDEQFF
d_gene: .; j_gene: TRBJ2-7; len: 12; v_gene: TRBV28; CDR3aa: CATGQTNYEQYF
d_gene: .; j_gene: TRBJ2-1; len: 13; v_gene: TRBV29-1; CDR3aa: CSVPLPRVGEQFF
d_gene: .; j_gene: TRBJ2-7; len: 13; v_gene: TRBV6-1; CDR3aa: CAGSRTEAYEQYF
d_gene: .; j_gene: TRBJ2-7; len: 14; v_gene: TRBV15; CDR3aa: CATSRWSGSYEQYF
d_gene: TRBD2; j_gene: TRBJ2-7; len: 14; v_gene: TRBV9; CDR3aa: CASSVGKREYEQYF
d_gene: .; j_gene: TRBJ1-2; len: 15; v_gene: TRBV19; CDR3aa: CASSLRQLPFYGYTF
d_gene: TRBD1; j_gene: TRBJ1-1; len: 16; v_gene: TRBV6-5; CDR3aa: CASSYSSTGMNTEAFF
d_gene: TRBD1; j_gene: TRBJ2-1; len: 14; v_gene: TRBV5-4; CDR3aa: CASSPGTEYNEQFF
d_gene: .; j_gene: TRBJ2-7; len: 15; v_gene: TRBV6-1; CDR3aa: CASSESAYGPYEQYF